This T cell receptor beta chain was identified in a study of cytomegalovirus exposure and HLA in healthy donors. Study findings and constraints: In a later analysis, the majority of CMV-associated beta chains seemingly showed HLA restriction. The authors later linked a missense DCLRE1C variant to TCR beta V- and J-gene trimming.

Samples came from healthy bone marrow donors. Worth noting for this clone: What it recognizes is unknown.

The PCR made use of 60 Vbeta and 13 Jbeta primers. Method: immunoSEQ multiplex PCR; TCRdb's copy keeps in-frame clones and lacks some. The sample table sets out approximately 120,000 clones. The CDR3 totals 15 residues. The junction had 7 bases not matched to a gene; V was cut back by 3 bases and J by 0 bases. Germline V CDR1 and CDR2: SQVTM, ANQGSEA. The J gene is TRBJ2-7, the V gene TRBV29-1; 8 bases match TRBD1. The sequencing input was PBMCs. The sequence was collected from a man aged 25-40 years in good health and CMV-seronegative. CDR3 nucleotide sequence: TGCAGCGTTGAGGCGGACAGGGAGGACTCCTACGAGCAGTACTTC. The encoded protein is CSVEADREDSYEQYF.